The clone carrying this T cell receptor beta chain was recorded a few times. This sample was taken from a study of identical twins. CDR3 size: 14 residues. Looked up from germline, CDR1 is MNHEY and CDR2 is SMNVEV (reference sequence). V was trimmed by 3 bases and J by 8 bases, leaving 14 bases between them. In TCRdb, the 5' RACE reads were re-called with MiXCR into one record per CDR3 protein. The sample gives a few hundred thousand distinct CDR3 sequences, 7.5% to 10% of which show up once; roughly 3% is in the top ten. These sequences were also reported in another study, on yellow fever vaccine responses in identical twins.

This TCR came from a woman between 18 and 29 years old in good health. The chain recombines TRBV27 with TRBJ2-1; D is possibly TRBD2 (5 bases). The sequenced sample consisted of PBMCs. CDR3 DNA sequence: TGTGCCAGCAGTTTTCCTGGGAGTACGTATGAGCAGTTCTTC. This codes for CASSFPGSTYEQFF.